This T cell receptor (beta chain) derives from a study of blood T cell repertoires in COVID-19. The CDR3 has 16 amino acids. After removal of 0 bases from V and 6 bases from J, the junction contained 6 bases not matched to a gene. Germline loops: CDR1 SGHRS, CDR2 YFSETQ. In the authors' workflow: Estimation of nucleated cell counts was performed using reference gene primer amplification. Only in-frame clones appear in the TCRdb table, and some are missing; sequencing was by immunoSEQ multiplex PCR. Clone size and V and J calls were adopted from that table, with D and trimming inferred from the DNA. The sample has tens of thousands of clones, just over 85% seen once; the top ten hold more than 6.5%.

The V call is TRBV5-1, the J call TRBJ2-2; 9 positions agree with TRBD2. Input material: peripheral blood. The sequence derives from a man between 45 and 60 years old with active COVID-19. The CDR3 here is CASSLGLAGMAGELFF. Here the CDR3 DNA reads TGCGCCAGCAGCTTGGGTCTAGCGGGGATGGCCGGGGAGCTGTTTTTT.